Below are 8 T cell receptor beta chains sequenced from a single sample in a study of CD8+ T cells in alopecia areata (dated by TCRdb to 2017 to 2018). The library came from the immunoSEQ multiplex PCR assay. RNA was extracted from all samples and reverse transcribed into cDNA, which served as template for TCR sequencing. Drawn from immuneACCESS, this table holds only the in-frame rearrangements with V and J called that TCRdb kept. Clones are partly lost; checked studies trace under half to an unresolved V gene and leave the rest unexplained. Here the sample has 95,000 to 100,000 clones; roughly 56% occur a single time. The ten largest account for around 15% of the sample. What the treatment or condition label conveys for this sample: oral pan-JAK inhibitor, 5-10 mg twice daily. The starting material was CD8+ T cells sorted from blood, obtained at approximately week 60, from a patient treated with tofacitinib. Every receptor here comes from a human donor with alopecia areata.

This chain links TRBV27 with TRBJ1-5; 7 bases align to TRBD1. V lost 4 bases and J lost 7; bases outside the gene matches: 7. Per germline, CDR1 MNHEY and CDR2 SMNVEV (reference sequence). There are 14 residues in the CDR3. As DNA, the CDR3 is TGTGCCAGCAGTTCCGGACAGGCCCGACAGCCCCAGCATTTT. It specifies CASSSGQARQPQHF.

This clone was picked up a small number of times. The chain uses TRBV13 and TRBJ1-1, with D unclear. Between the trimmed V and J ends, which lost 0 bases and 3 bases, there was a span of 11 bases. The CDR3 length is 15 residues. CDR1 and CDR2 (germline): PRHDT, FYEKMQ (reference sequence). The DNA of the CDR3 is TGTGCCAGCAGCTTAGGTGATCACCTGGACACTGAAGCTTTCTTT. Residues: CASSLGDHLDTEAFF.

This chain connects TRBV28 to TRBJ2-1; 9 bases line up with TRBD2. Germline V CDR1 and CDR2: MDHEN, SYDVKM. CDR3 length equals 15 residues. The CDR3 DNA sequence: TGTATGTCGCGGGAGCGGGGGGTAACCTACAATGAGCAGTTCTTC. Its translation is CMSRERGVTYNEQFF.

The rearrangement uses TRBV5-6 and TRBJ1-1, with a tentative D call TRBD1 (5 bases). The V gene lost 2 bases and the J gene lost 8 bases, with 13 bases spanning the gap. The CDR3 is 13 amino acids. Per the germline V gene, CDR1 is SGHDT and CDR2 is YYEEEE. The CDR3 bases are TGTGCCAGCAGCTTCGGAGCGGGACTCGAAGCTTTCTTT. Translated: CASSFGAGLEAFF.

There are a few counts of this clone. The rearrangement uses TRBV30 and TRBJ2-4, with 9 nucleotides matching TRBD1. The CDR3 has 14 amino acids. After removal of 1 base from V and 8 bases from J, the junction contained 6 bases not matched to a gene. In germline, CDR1 is GTSNPN, CDR2 SVGIG (reference sequence). The CDR3 DNA reads as TGTGCCTGGAGTGGAGGGACAGGGAGGGACATTCAGTACTTC. Residues: CAWSGGTGRDIQYF.

This chain uses TRBV7-2 with TRBJ1-5; D remains ambiguous. The CDR3 runs 13 residues. CDR1 is SGHTA, CDR2 FQGNSA, per germline. V was pared by 11 bases and J by 0 bases, with 11 bases between. This chain's CDR3 is CAVAMDSNQPQHF. The CDR3 nucleotides read TGTGCCGTGGCTATGGATAGCAATCAGCCCCAGCATTTT.

V and J are TRBV12-5 and TRBJ2-7; D may match TRBD1 or TRBD2 (6 bases each). CDR1 is LGHNT, CDR2 FRNRAP, per germline. V was pared by 7 bases and J by 3 bases, with 13 bases between. The CDR3 contains 13 residues. The CDR3 spells CASALGGGYEQYF. The CDR3 region has the DNA TGTGCTAGTGCCTTGGGGGGCGGCTACGAGCAGTACTTC.

J is TRBJ2-5 and V is TRBV2; TRBD1 aligns across 9 bases. V trimming: 6 bases; J trimming: 4 bases; junction bases outside the gene matches: 9. Germline V gene data show CDR1 as SNHLY and CDR2 as FYNNEI. The CDR3 runs to 15 residues. This CDR3 is CASRDRGDNRETQYF. DNA for the CDR3: TGTGCCAGCAGGGACAGGGGAGATAATCGAGAGACCCAGTACTTC.